This T cell receptor beta chain came from a study of post-analysis software for immune sequencing data. With respect to this clonotype: No antigen is known for it.

The CDR3 sequence is 14 residues long. The ends were cut back, 7 bases at V and 4 bases at J, with 16 bases in the middle. Unique molecular identifiers had been added to the TCR beta cDNA libraries. TCRdb ran MiXCR on the PCR reads and lists one entry per CDR3 protein. Altogether 600,000 to 700,000 distinct CDR3 sequences are present, approximately 60% being singletons, with the ten largest covering about 11%. Overall study findings and caveats: TRBV5-6, TRBV5-1 and TRBV20-1 were among 4 or 5 TRBV segments more frequent in patients than controls.

The chain recombines TRBV12-3 or TRBV12-4 with TRBJ1-2, with D possibly matching TRBD1 (5 bases). The clonotype was recovered from a girl aged 2 to 10 with multiple sclerosis. The sequencing sample was made of blood. The CDR3 nucleotides are TGTGCCAGCACTAATGGGGGGTTTGGCTATGGCTACACCTTC. The encoded protein is CASTNGGFGYGYTF.